The 2 T cell receptor beta chains below all came from one sample that was sequenced in a study of vaccination and CD4 T cells after COVID-19. The Oncomine TCR Beta short-read assay sequenced DNA from cultured CD4+ T cells. Via MiXCR, TCRdb re-called the PCR reads, giving one row per CDR3 protein. The table has roughly 8,900 distinct CDR3 sequences, about 32% seen once. Treatment reported: roughly ten-day PBMC culture with coronavirus spike peptide pools or control peptides (ViraFEST assay). These receptors' targets are unknown. The sequenced material came from cultured CD4+ T cells from blood. Source of these receptors: a human donor with COVID-19.

J is TRBJ1-4 and V is TRBV10-1; D perhaps matches TRBD1 (5 bases). V gave up 3 bases and J gave up 7 bases, with 12 bases separating them. CDR3 length equals 14 residues. From germline, CDR1 is WNHNN and CDR2 SYGVQD (reference sequence). The CDR3 protein is CASSDHRLGEKLFF. CDR3 coding DNA: TGCGCCAGCAGTGATCACAGGTTGGGTGAAAAACTGTTTTTT.

The chain carries TRBV29-1 and TRBJ2-7, with 7 nucleotides matching TRBD2. V lost 1 base, J lost 1 base, and 10 bases stayed unmatched. The CDR3 is 16 residues long. CDR1 SQVTM and CDR2 ANQGSEA come from the germline V gene. The CDR3 bases are TGCAGCGTTGAAGTAGCTTGGGGGGGAACGTCCTACGAGCAGTACTTC. This encodes CSVEVAWGGTSYEQYF.